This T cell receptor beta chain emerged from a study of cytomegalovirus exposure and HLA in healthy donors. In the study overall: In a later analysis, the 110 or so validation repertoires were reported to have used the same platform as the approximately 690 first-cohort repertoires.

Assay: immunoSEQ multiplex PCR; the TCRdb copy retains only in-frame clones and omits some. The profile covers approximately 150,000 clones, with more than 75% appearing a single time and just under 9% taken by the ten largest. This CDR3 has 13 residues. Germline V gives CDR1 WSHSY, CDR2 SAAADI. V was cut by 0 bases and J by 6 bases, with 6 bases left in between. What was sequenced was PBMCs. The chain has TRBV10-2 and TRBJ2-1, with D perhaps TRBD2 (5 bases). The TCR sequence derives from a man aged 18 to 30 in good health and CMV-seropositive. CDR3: CASSESAGNEQFF. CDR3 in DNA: TGCGCCAGCAGTGAGTCTGCGGGCAATGAGCAGTTCTTC.